This T cell receptor beta chain was found in a study of read filtering for tumor transcriptome and immune sequencing. The library was built from around 0.4 ug RNA with molecular barcoded adaptors for alpha/delta and beta/gamma chains. TCRdb re-called the reads with MiXCR, one entry per CDR3 protein. The sample has 35,000 to 50,000 distinct CDR3 sequences; around 21% are singletons. This clonotype showed up many times. Trimming stripped 0 bases from V and 3 bases from J, with 18 bases between. Looked up from germline, CDR1 is KGHSH and CDR2 is LQKENI. This CDR3 is built from 18 residues. The V and J genes are TRBV18 and TRBJ2-4; TRBD1 might be the D (6 bases). This TCR came from a donor older than 35 with multiple myeloma. Sequenced material: a population of CD138-negative cells sorted from bone marrow. CDR3 residues: CASSPPRNPDSLKNIQYF. The CDR3 coding sequence is TGTGCCAGCTCACCACCGCGGAACCCGGACAGCCTCAAAAACATTCAGTACTTC. Full variable domain (outside the CDR3, taken from reference TRBV18 and TRBJ2-4): NAGVMQNPRHLVRRRGQEARLRCSPMKGHSHVYWYRQLPEEGLKFMVYLQKENIIDESGMPKERFSAEFPKEGPSILRIQQVVRGDSAAYFCASSPPRNPDSLKNIQYFGAGTRLSVL.